The 18 T cell receptor beta chains listed next were all sequenced from one sample in a study of CD8 T cells in Susac syndrome. RNA amounts of roughly 0.45 to 1 ug underwent reverse transcription with random hexamers. TCRdb processed the immunoSEQ multiplex PCR reads anew with MiXCR; each CDR3 protein has one entry. The repertoire holds approximately 180,000 distinct CDR3 sequences, with roughly 92% as singletons. The sample comprised CD4+ T cells from PBMCs. The receptors were gathered from a human donor with multiple sclerosis.

V and J are TRBV9 and TRBJ1-1, with 10 bases fitting TRBD1. V was pared by 2 bases and J by 3 bases, with 7 bases of the junction left unmatched. CDR3 size: 16 residues. Germline V gives CDR1 SGDLS, CDR2 YYNGEE. The CDR3: CASSVHPGTGDTEAFF. The DNA of the CDR3 is TGTGCCAGCAGCGTGCACCCCGGGACAGGGGACACTGAAGCTTTCTTT.

The gene calls are TRBV18 and TRBJ1-1; D gene unclear. CDR1 KGHSH and CDR2 LQKENI come from the germline V gene. The CDR3 is made up of 13 amino acids. Trimming removed 4 bases at V and 3 bases at J, with 9 bases between. The CDR3 DNA follows: TGTGCCAGCTCACGCACTAGGGACACTGAAGCTTTCTTT. Translating it yields CASSRTRDTEAFF. The whole variable domain, filled in from reference TRBV18 and TRBJ1-1, reads NAGVMQNPRHLVRRRGQEARLRCSPMKGHSHVYWYRQLPEEGLKFMVYLQKENIIDESGMPKERFSAEFPKEGPSILRIQQVVRGDSAAYFCASSRTRDTEAFFGQGTRLTVV.

This chain joins TRBV19 and TRBJ2-3; tentatively, D is TRBD1 (5 bases). The CDR3 runs 14 residues. V was clipped by 3 bases and J by 4 bases, with 11 bases between them. Per germline, CDR1 LNHDA and CDR2 SQIVND (reference sequence). This CDR3 is CASSIPGPPDTQYF. CDR3 in DNA: TGTGCCAGTAGTATCCCAGGGCCCCCAGATACGCAGTATTTT.

The chain is built from TRBV12-3 or TRBV12-4 and TRBJ2-5, with 7 bases matching TRBD2. This CDR3 contains 15 residues. The V and J ends lost 6 bases and 5 bases, in that order; junction bases with no gene match: 12. The CDR3 spells CASSLPSGVGETQYF. CDR3 bases: TGTGCCAGCAGCCTGCCCAGCGGGGTTGGTGAGACCCAGTACTTC.

This rearrangement joins TRBV28 to TRBJ2-7; D is uncertain. With 1 base removed from V and 0 bases from J, the gap between germline ends came to 1 base. This CDR3 region has 12 residues. CDR1 and CDR2 (germline): MDHEN, SYDVKM. In nucleotides, the CDR3 is TGTGCCAGCAGTTTATACTCCTACGAGCAGTACTTC. Amino acid sequence: CASSLYSYEQYF.

The chain has TRBV12-3 or TRBV12-4 and TRBJ1-1; D may be TRBD1 (6 bases). The CDR3 covers 12 residues. V lost 8 bases and J lost 0, with 7 bases in between. The CDR3 sequence is CASGQLNTEAFF. The CDR3, as DNA: TGTGCCAGCGGACAGTTGAACACTGAAGCTTTCTTT.

The rearrangement joins TRBV3-1 to TRBJ1-5, with D tentatively TRBD1 (6 bases). CDR1 and CDR2 from the germline V gene are LGHDT and YNNKEL (reference sequence). Trimming took 2 bases from V and 6 from J, leaving 11 bases between them. The CDR3 sequence is 14 residues long. CDR3 protein: CASSQSRGGQPQHF. CDR3 DNA: TGTGCCAGCAGCCAAAGCAGGGGCGGTCAGCCCCAGCATTTT.

This chain links TRBV28 with TRBJ1-2; D remains ambiguous. V was shortened by 7 bases and J by 7 bases, with 16 bases between the two germline ends. Germline CDR1 and CDR2: MDHEN and SYDVKM. The CDR3 runs to 13 residues. Written as DNA, the CDR3 is TGTGCCAGCAAAGTGTCAGCGGGTAGTGGCTACACCTTC. The encoded protein is CASKVSAGSGYTF.

There are a few counts of this clonotype. The rearrangement uses TRBV11-2 and TRBJ2-7; 8 nucleotides agree with TRBD2. Germline CDR1 SGHAT, CDR2 FQNNGV. The CDR3 is made up of 14 amino acids. V lost 5 bases to trimming and J lost 2 bases; unmatched junction nucleotides: 5. CDR3 sequence: CASSTQREPYEQYF. In nucleotides, the CDR3 is TGTGCCAGCAGCACTCAGCGGGAGCCCTACGAGCAGTACTTC.

CDR3 protein: CASRASSGGYGNEQFF. The DNA for the CDR3 is TGTGCCAGCAGGGCTAGTAGCGGGGGATATGGCAATGAGCAGTTCTTC. The chain uses TRBV7-2 and TRBJ2-1, with TRBD2 matching 9 bases. The germline CDR1 and CDR2 sequences are SGHTA and FQGNSA. CDR3 length equals 16 residues. V shed 6 bases, J shed 6 bases, and the junction held 12 bases outside the gene matches.

The rearrangement uses TRBV14 and TRBJ1-2; D unclear. Trimming shortened V by 3 bases and J by 5 bases, and 10 bases separated the two germline ends. CDR1 and CDR2 from the germline V gene are SGHDN and FVKESK. The CDR3 spans 13 residues. This chain's CDR3 is CASSQGRGYGYTF. As DNA, the CDR3 is TGTGCCAGCAGCCAGGGCAGAGGGTATGGCTACACCTTC.

This rearrangement joins TRBV20-1 to TRBJ1-2, with a possible D match to TRBD1 (5 bases). Trimming took 6 bases from V and 1 from J, leaving 12 bases between them. This CDR3 spans 13 amino acids. Germline-derived CDR1 and CDR2 are DFQATT and SNEGSKA (reference sequence). The CDR3 spells CSAQRDGNYGYTF. Here the CDR3 DNA reads TGCAGTGCCCAAAGGGACGGTAACTATGGCTACACCTTC.

This chain uses TRBV28 with TRBJ1-1, with D perhaps TRBD1 (5 bases). In germline, CDR1 is MDHEN, CDR2 SYDVKM. The ends were cut back, 6 bases at V and 11 bases at J, with 16 bases in the middle. The CDR3 is 12 amino acids. Here the CDR3 DNA reads TGTGCCAGCAGCGCCATAGTGGGGCTGGCTTTCTTT. It translates to CASSAIVGLAFF.

This chain connects TRBV27 to TRBJ2-5; maybe TRBD2 (6 bases). With 4 bases removed from V and 4 bases from J, the gap between germline ends came to 10 bases. Germline loops: CDR1 MNHEY, CDR2 SMNVEV (reference sequence). This CDR3 is built from 13 residues. The CDR3 DNA reads TGTGCCAGCAGTTGGAGGGATAGAGAGACCCAGTACTTC. It yields the protein CASSWRDRETQYF.

V gene TRBV25-1 combines with J gene TRBJ2-5; the D call may be TRBD1 or TRBD2 (5 bases each). Germline CDR1 is MGHDK and CDR2 is SYGVNS. V was pared by 10 bases and J by 7 bases, with 16 bases between. The CDR3 covers 12 residues. The CDR3 coding sequence is TGTGCCACCGCCAAGACTGGGGGGACCCAGTACTTC. Translating gives CATAKTGGTQYF.

The chain has TRBV6-2 or TRBV6-3 and TRBJ2-1; D is tentatively TRBD1 or TRBD2 (5 bases each). Trimming stripped 4 bases from V and 4 bases from J, with 14 bases between. CDR3 length: 15 amino acids. Germline assignment: CDR1 MNHEY and CDR2 SVGEGT. The CDR3 nucleotides are TGTGCCAGCAGTTCCCGGGACGCAGGGTACAATGAGCAGTTCTTC. Translated, it gives CASSSRDAGYNEQFF.

V and J are TRBV18 and TRBJ1-2, with TRBD1 identical over 7 bases. Per the germline V gene, CDR1 is KGHSH and CDR2 is LQKENI. The CDR3 runs 14 residues. V dropped 5 bases and J dropped 6; count of bases not matched to a gene: 9. DNA for the CDR3: TGTGCCAGCTCAAGTGGGACAGCGAAGAATGGCTACACCTTC. Protein: CASSSGTAKNGYTF.

The J gene is TRBJ1-1, the V gene TRBV12-3 or TRBV12-4; D gene ambiguous. The CDR3 has 14 amino acids. Between the trimmed V and J ends, which lost 2 bases and 7 bases, there was a span of 14 bases. CDR3 amino acids: CASSLFQEADEAFF. The CDR3, as DNA: TGTGCCAGCAGTTTATTTCAGGAAGCTGATGAAGCTTTCTTT.